The 12 T cell receptor beta chains presented below share a single source sample, sequenced in a study of cytomegalovirus exposure and HLA in healthy donors. PCR primers comprised 60 Vbeta and 13 Jbeta primers. Assay: immunoSEQ multiplex PCR; the TCRdb copy retains only in-frame clones and omits some. Of 150,000 to 200,000 clones listed, about 80% are singletons. The sequencing sample was made of PBMCs. These receptors originate from a woman aged 25-40 years in good health and CMV-seronegative.

J is TRBJ2-7 and V is TRBV2; 7 bases are a match to TRBD2. CDR3 length: 13 amino acids. Germline V gene lookup returns CDR1 SNHLY and CDR2 FYNNEI. V was pared by 4 bases and J by 3 bases, with 3 bases of the junction left unmatched. The CDR3 spells CASSGGGGYEQYF. The CDR3 nucleotides read TGTGCCAGCAGTGGGGGCGGGGGCTACGAGCAGTACTTC.

V and J are TRBV7-3 and TRBJ2-3; a possible D gene is TRBD2 (6 bases). V was cut by 5 bases and J by 4 bases, with 7 bases left in between. There are 12 residues in the CDR3. The V gene's germline CDR1 is SGHTA and CDR2 FQGTGA. CDR3 nucleotide sequence: TGTGCCAGCAGCGGCGGGGCAGATACGCAGTATTTT. The encoded protein is CASSGGADTQYF.

This chain links TRBV6-1 with TRBJ2-6; D not certain. The ends were cut back, 6 bases at V and 0 bases at J, with 9 bases in the middle. The CDR3 covers 15 residues. The germline V gene has CDR1 MNHNS and CDR2 SASEGT. CDR3 DNA: TGTGCCAGCAGGGAGCCTTCCTCTGGGGCCAACGTCCTGACTTTC. Translated: CASREPSSGANVLTF.

The CDR3 coding sequence is TGTGCCAGCAGCTTCTCCCGCTCTGGGGCCAACGTCCTGACTTTC. The encoded protein is CASSFSRSGANVLTF. V and J are TRBV7-9 and TRBJ2-6; unclear D gene. The CDR3 covers 15 residues. The germline gives CDR1 SEHNR, CDR2 FQNEAQ (reference sequence). With 3 bases removed from V and 0 bases from J, the gap between germline ends came to 6 bases.

The chain joins TRBV4-3 to TRBJ2-2, with 9 bases fitting TRBD1. This CDR3 has 16 amino acids. V shed 3 bases and J 2 bases; nucleotides not matched to a gene: 4. Germline values: CDR1 LGHNA, CDR2 YSLEER. Here the CDR3 reads CASSQKTGGNTGELFF. The CDR3 coding sequence is TGCGCCAGCAGCCAGAAGACAGGGGGAAACACCGGGGAGCTGTTTTTT.

The chain joins TRBV7-9 to TRBJ2-1; 8 positions agree with TRBD2. The CDR3 sequence is 16 residues long. The germline gives CDR1 SEHNR, CDR2 FQNEAQ (reference sequence). Trimming at V came to 4 bases and at J to 5 bases, leaving 10 bases not matched to a gene. CDR3 region: CASSSSSGTSNNEQFF. The CDR3, as DNA: TGTGCCAGCAGCTCGTCCTCCGGGACTAGTAACAATGAGCAGTTCTTC.

The chain joins TRBV10-3 to TRBJ1-5; TRBD1 might be the D (6 bases). Trimming pared 6 bases from V and 0 bases from J, leaving 9 bases between. CDR1 is ENHRY and CDR2 is SYGVKD in the germline V gene. This CDR3 has 14 amino acids. CDR3 sequence: CAISGQNSNQPQHF. The CDR3 nucleotides read TGTGCCATCAGCGGACAGAATAGCAATCAGCCCCAGCATTTT.

The gene calls are TRBV27 and TRBJ2-7, with 10 bases matching TRBD1. The CDR3 spans 16 residues. CDR1 and CDR2 (germline): MNHEY, SMNVEV (reference sequence). V was pared by 5 bases and J by 4 bases, with 11 bases of the junction left unmatched. The CDR3 loop is CASSLKGGTGEYEQYF. CDR3 coding DNA: TGTGCCAGCAGTCTAAAGGGTGGGACAGGGGAGTACGAGCAGTACTTC.

V is TRBV25-1 and J is TRBJ1-1; possible D gene TRBD1, 5 bases. The CDR3 has 13 residues. V was shortened by 4 bases and J by 7 bases, with 13 bases between the two germline ends. CDR1 is MGHDK and CDR2 is SYGVNS in the germline V gene. Written as DNA, the CDR3 is TGTGCCAGCAGTGTGGAGACAGTCTATGAAGCTTTCTTT. Its translation is CASSVETVYEAFF.

The V call is TRBV5-6, the J call TRBJ1-5, with TRBD1 matching 7 bases. Trimming cost V 0 bases and J 9 bases; bases outside gene matches: 9. CDR3 size: 15 residues. From germline, CDR1 is SGHDT and CDR2 YYEEEE. CDR3 region: CASSLGTGPAGPQHF. In DNA form, the CDR3 reads TGTGCCAGCAGCTTGGGGACAGGTCCCGCGGGGCCCCAGCATTTT.

V and J are TRBV7-2 and TRBJ2-1, with a weak D call TRBD2 (5 bases). This CDR3 contains 14 residues. CDR1 and CDR2 (germline): SGHTA, FQGNSA. Between the trimmed V and J ends, which lost 1 base and 11 bases, there was a span of 15 bases. The CDR3 loop reads CASSLDEIRRKQFF. In DNA form, the CDR3 reads TGTGCCAGCAGCTTAGATGAAATCCGGAGGAAGCAGTTCTTC.

The rearrangement uses TRBV2 and TRBJ2-1, with D uncertain. The CDR3 length is 11 residues. Germline loops: CDR1 SNHLY, CDR2 FYNNEI. Trimming shortened V by 7 bases and J by 7 bases, and 8 bases separated the two germline ends. This CDR3 reads CASNTGNEQFF. In DNA form, the CDR3 reads TGTGCCAGCAATACCGGGAATGAGCAGTTCTTC.